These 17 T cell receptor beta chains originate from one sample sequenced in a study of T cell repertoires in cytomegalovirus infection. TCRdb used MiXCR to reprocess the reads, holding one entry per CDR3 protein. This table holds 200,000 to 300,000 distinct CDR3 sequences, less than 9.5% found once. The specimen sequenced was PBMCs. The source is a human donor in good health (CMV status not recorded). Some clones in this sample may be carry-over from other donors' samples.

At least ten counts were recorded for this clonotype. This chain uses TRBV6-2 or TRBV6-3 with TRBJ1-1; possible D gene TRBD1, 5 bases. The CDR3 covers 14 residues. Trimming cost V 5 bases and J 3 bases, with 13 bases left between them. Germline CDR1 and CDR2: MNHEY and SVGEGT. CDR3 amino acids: CASSQYRDYTEAFF. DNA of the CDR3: TGTGCCAGCAGTCAATACCGGGACTACACTGAAGCTTTCTTT.

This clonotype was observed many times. CDR3 loop: CASSLGGQVHSPLHF. For the CDR3, the DNA is TGTGCCAGCAGCTTAGGGGGGCAGGTTCATTCACCCCTCCACTTT. V and J are TRBV7-2 and TRBJ1-6, with D possibly matching TRBD1 (6 bases). Trimming shortened V by 1 base and J by 8 bases, and 12 bases separated the two germline ends. From germline, CDR1 is SGHTA and CDR2 FQGNSA. This CDR3 spans 15 amino acids.

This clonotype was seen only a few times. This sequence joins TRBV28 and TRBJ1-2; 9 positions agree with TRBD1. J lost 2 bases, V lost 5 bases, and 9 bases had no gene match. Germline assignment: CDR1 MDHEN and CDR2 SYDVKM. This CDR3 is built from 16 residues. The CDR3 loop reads CASSTIGGQGNYGYTF. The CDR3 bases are TGTGCCAGCAGTACAATTGGAGGACAGGGGAACTATGGCTACACCTTC.

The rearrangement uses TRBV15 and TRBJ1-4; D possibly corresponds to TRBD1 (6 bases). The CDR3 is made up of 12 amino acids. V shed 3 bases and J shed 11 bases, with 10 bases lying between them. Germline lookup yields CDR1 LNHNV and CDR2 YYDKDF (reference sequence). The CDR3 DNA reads TGTGCCACCAGCAGTTCAACAGGGAAACTGTTTTTT. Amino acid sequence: CATSSSTGKLFF.

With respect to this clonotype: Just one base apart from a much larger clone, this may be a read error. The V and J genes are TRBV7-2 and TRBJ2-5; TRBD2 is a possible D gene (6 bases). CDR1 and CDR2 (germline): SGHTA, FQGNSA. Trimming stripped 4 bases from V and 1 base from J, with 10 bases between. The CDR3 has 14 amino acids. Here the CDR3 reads CTSSSGLTQETQYF. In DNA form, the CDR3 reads TGTACCAGCAGCTCGGGACTTACCCAAGAGACCCAGTACTTC. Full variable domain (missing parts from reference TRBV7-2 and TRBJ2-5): GAGVSQSPSNKVTEKGKDVELRCDPISGHTALYWYRQSLGQGLEFLIYFQGNSAPDKSGLPSDRFSAERTGGSVSTLTIQRTQQEDSAVYLCTSSSGLTQETQYFGPGTRLLVL.

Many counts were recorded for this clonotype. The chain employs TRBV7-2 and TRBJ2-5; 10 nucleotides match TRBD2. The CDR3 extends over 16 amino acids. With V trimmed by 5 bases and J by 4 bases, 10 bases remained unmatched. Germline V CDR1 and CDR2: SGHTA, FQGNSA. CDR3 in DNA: TGTGCCAGCAGCCCCCGGCTAGCGGGGGTTGGAGAGACCCAGTACTTC. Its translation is CASSPRLAGVGETQYF. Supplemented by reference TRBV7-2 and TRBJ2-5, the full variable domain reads GAGVSQSPSNKVTEKGKDVELRCDPISGHTALYWYRQSLGQGLEFLIYFQGNSAPDKSGLPSDRFSAERTGGSVSTLTIQRTQQEDSAVYLCASSPRLAGVGETQYFGPGTRLLVL.

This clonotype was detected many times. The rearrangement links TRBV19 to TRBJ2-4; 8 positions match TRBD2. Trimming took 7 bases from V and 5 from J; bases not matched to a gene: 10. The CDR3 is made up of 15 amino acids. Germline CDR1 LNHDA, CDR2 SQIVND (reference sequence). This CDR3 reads CASTPGGGRENIQYF. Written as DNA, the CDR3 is TGTGCCAGTACCCCGGGGGGGGGAAGGGAAAACATTCAGTACTTC.

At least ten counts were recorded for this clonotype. The CDR3 nucleotides are TGCGCCAGCAGCCAAGTGACAGGGGGAGCTAACTATGGCTACACCTTC. It encodes CASSQVTGGANYGYTF. This rearrangement joins TRBV4-3 to TRBJ1-2; 9 nucleotides align to TRBD1. Germline V gives CDR1 LGHNA, CDR2 YSLEER. The CDR3 extends over 16 amino acids. The J segment lost 0 bases and the V segment lost 1 base, leaving 3 bases of the junction unmatched.

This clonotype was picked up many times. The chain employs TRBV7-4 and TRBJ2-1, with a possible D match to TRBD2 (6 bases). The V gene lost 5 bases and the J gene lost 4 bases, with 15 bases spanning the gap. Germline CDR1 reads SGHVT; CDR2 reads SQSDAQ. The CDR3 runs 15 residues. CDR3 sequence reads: CASSASGEVYNEQFF. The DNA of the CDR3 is TGTGCCAGCAGCGCTTCGGGGGAAGTTTACAATGAGCAGTTCTTC.

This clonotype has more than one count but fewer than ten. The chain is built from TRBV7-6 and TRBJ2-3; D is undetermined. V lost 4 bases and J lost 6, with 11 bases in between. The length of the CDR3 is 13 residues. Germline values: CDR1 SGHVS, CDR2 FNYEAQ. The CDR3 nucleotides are TGTGCCAGCAGCTCGGACCAAGGGGATACGCAGTATTTT. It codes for CASSSDQGDTQYF.

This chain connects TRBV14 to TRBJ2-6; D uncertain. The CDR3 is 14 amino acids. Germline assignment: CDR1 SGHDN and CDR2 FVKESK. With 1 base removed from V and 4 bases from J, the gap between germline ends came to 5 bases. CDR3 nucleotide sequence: TGTGCCAGCAGCCAAGTCCCAGGGGCCAACGTCCTGACTTTC. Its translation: CASSQVPGANVLTF.

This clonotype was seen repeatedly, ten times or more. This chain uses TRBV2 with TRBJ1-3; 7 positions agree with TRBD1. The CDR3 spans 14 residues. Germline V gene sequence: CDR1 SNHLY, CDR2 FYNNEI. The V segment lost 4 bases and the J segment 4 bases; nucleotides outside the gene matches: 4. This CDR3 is CASSVGGQGNTIYF. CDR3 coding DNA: TGTGCCAGCAGTGTTGGGGGACAGGGAAACACCATATATTTT.

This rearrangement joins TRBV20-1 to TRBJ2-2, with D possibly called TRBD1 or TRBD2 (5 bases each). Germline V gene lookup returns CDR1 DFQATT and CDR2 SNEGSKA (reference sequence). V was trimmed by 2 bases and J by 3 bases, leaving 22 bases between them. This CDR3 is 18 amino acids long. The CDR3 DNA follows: TGCAGTGCTAGACCACTAGGACCCGCTGGGGCGGACACCGGGGAGCTGTTTTTT. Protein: CSARPLGPAGADTGELFF.

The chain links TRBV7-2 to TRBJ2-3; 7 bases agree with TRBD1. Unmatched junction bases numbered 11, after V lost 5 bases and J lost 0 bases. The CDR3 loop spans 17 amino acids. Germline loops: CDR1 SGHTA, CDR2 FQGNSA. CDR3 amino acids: CASSTRPTGPSTDTQYF. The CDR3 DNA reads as TGTGCCAGCAGCACCCGTCCGACAGGGCCTAGCACAGATACGCAGTATTTT.

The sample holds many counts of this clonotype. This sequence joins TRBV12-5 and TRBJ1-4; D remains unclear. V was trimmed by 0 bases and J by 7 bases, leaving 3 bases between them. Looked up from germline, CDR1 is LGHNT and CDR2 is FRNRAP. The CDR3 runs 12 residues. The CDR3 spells CASGLVAEKLFF. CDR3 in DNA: TGTGCTAGTGGTTTGGTAGCTGAAAAACTGTTTTTT.

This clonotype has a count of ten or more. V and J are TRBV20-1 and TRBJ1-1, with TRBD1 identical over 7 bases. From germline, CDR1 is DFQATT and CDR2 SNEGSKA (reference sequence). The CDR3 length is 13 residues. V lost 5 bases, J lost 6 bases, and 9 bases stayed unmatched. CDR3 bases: TGCAGTGCTCCTCGACAGGGTTACCCTGAAGCTTTCTTT. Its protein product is CSAPRQGYPEAFF.

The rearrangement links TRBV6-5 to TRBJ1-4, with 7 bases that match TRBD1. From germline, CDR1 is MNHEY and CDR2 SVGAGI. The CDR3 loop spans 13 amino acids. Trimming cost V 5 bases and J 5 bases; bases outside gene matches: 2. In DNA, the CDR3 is TGTGCCAGCAGTACAGGGGTGAATGAAAAACTGTTTTTT. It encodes CASSTGVNEKLFF.